Sequencing of this T cell receptor beta chain was carried out in a study of molecular identifiers for immune sequencing clone quantification. About the study: The replicates split RNA from roughly 20,000 or 100,000 naive CD8 cells five ways and sequenced four.

This clonotype was recorded at least ten times. Its antigen is still unknown. Naive CD8 T cell sorting was performed on the CD8+CD4-CCR7+CD45RA+ phenotype. Overall study results and limits: The study found clones above 20 RNA copies held over 98% of effector molecules and under 1% in naive cells.

With listed TCR primers and previously described methods, bulk TCR libraries were prepared. TCRdb processed the PCR reads anew with MiXCR; each CDR3 protein has one entry. Of some 650,000 distinct CDR3 sequences in the sample, just under 20% were seen once. Input material: naive CD8+ T cells from blood, with Jurkat cell RNA spiked in. Subset reported: FACS-sorted CD8+CD4-CCR7+CD45RA+ naive T cells. The TCR originated in a human donor in good health. Some libraries in this study had Jurkat cell RNA spiked in.

The CDR3 sequence: CASSQDPLGAYEQYF. CDR3 bases: TGCGCCAGCAGCCAAGATCCCCTTGGCGCCTACGAGCAGTACTTC. The V gene is TRBV4-3, the J gene TRBJ2-7; D is ambiguous. CDR1 is LGHNA and CDR2 is YSLEER in the germline V gene. This CDR3 contains 15 residues. V shed 0 bases and J shed 2 bases, with 11 bases lying between them.